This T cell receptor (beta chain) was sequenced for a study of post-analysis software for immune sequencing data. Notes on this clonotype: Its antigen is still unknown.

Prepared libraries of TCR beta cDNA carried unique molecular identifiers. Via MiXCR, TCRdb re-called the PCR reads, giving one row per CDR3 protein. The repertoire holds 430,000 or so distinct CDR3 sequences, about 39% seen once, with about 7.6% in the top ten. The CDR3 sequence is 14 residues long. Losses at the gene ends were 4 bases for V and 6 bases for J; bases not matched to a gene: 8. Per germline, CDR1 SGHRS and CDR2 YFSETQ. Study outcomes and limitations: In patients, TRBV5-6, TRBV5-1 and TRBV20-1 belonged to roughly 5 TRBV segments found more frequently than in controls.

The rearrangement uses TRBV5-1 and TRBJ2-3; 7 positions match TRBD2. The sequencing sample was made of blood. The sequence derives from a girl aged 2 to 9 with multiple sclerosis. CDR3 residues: CASSMRGSPDTQYF. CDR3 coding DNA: TGCGCCAGCAGCATGCGCGGGAGTCCGGATACGCAGTATTTT. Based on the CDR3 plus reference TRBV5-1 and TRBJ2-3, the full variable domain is KAGVTQTPRYLIKTRGQQVTLSCSPISGHRSVSWYQQTPGQGLQFLFEYFSETQRNKGNFPGRFSGRQFSNSRSEMNVSTLELGDSALYLCASSMRGSPDTQYFGPGTRLTVL.